Listed below are T cell receptor beta chains from one sample, sequenced in a study of T cells in Graves' hyperthyroidism and ophthalmopathy. TCRdb re-analysed the multiplex PCR reads in MiXCR, keeping a single row per CDR3 protein. The sample holds 560,000 or so distinct CDR3 sequences, about 20% seen once. Specimen: blood. All receptors come from a man aged 35-49 years with Graves' ophthalmopathy. The CDR3 runs from the conserved cysteine through the conserved F or W. Each record gives: J gene, V gene, clone size, D gene, CDR3 protein, CDR3 DNA. D genes are given only for firm matches. Clone size is not always given. Where it is, it says once, few, many or a class for expanded clones.

>TRBJ1-6|TRBV18|many|-
CASSLEDGLYSPLHF
TGTGCCAGCTCTCTGGAGGACGGTCTGTATTCACCCCTCCACTTT
>TRBJ1-1|TRBV5-1|few|-
CASSFSGEFTEAFF
TGCGCCAGCAGCTTCTCAGGGGAATTTACTGAAGCTTTCTTT
>TRBJ1-6|TRBV7-2|many|TRBD1
CASRSPGTGINSPLHF
TGTGCCAGCAGGTCCCCAGGGACAGGAATTAATTCACCCCTCCACTTT
>TRBJ2-3|TRBV5-6|-|-
CASSWGWDGSTDTQYF
TGTGCCAGCAGCTGGGGGTGGGACGGATCCACAGATACGCAGTATTTT
>TRBJ2-5|TRBV6-2/TRBV6-3|-|-
CASKEGAIQETQYF
TGTGCCAGCAAGGAAGGGGCAATTCAAGAGACCCAGTACTTC
>TRBJ1-3|TRBV15|few|TRBD1
CATSPLDRSGNTIYF
TGTGCCACCAGCCCGCTGGACAGGTCTGGAAACACCATATATTTT
>TRBJ2-2|TRBV12-3/TRBV12-4|-|-
CASTSGSGELFF
TGTGCCAGCACTTCAGGATCCGGGGAGCTGTTTTTT
>TRBJ1-3|TRBV7-2|-|-
CASSPGHTGNTIYF
TGTGCCAGCAGCCCGGGACATACTGGAAACACCATATATTTT
>TRBJ2-6|TRBV7-9|many|-
CASSRSGANVLTF
TGTGCCAGCAGCCGATCTGGGGCCAACGTCCTGACTTTC
>TRBJ1-2|TRBV6-1|few|TRBD1
CASSQQGGYGYTF
TGTGCCAGCAGTCAACAGGGGGGCTATGGCTACACCTTC
>TRBJ2-3|TRBV5-1|many|TRBD2
CASSLMSGDTDTQYF
TGCGCCAGCAGCTTAATGAGCGGGGACACAGATACGCAGTATTTT
>TRBJ2-7|TRBV20-1|-|TRBD1
CSAHGQGAYEQYF
TGCAGTGCCCACGGACAGGGCGCCTACGAGCAGTACTTC
>TRBJ2-7|TRBV2|many|TRBD2
CATRLAGGINEQYF
TGTGCCACCCGACTAGCGGGGGGGATCAACGAGCAGTACTTC
>TRBJ2-1|TRBV27|-|-
CASSLSAMNEQFF
TGTGCCAGCAGTTTATCGGCGATGAATGAGCAGTTCTTC
>TRBJ1-5|TRBV20-1|-|-
CSASDRTDQPQHF
TGCAGTGCTAGCGACAGGACTGATCAGCCCCAGCATTTT
>TRBJ1-4|TRBV2|many|TRBD1
CASTQGAREKLFF
TGTGCCAGCACCCAGGGGGCGCGGGAAAAACTGTTTTTT
>TRBJ1-2|TRBV12-3/TRBV12-4|few|-
CASSRTGTGRGYTF
TGTGCCAGCAGTCGGACCGGGACTGGGAGAGGCTACACCTTC
>TRBJ2-7|TRBV15|-|TRBD2
CATSRDPVTSGLSYEQYF
TGTGCCACCAGCAGAGATCCGGTGACTAGCGGGCTCTCCTACGAGCAGTACTTC
>TRBJ1-2|TRBV6-4|many|TRBD1
CASSDGTESYGYTF
TGTGCCAGCAGTGACGGGACAGAATCATATGGCTACACCTTC
>TRBJ2-1|TRBV20-1|many|TRBD2
CSARSTSGSRNEQFF
TGCAGTGCTAGGAGCACTAGCGGGAGTCGCAATGAGCAGTTCTTC
>TRBJ1-2|TRBV7-9|few|-
CASSSGRGPYGYTF
TGTGCCAGCAGCTCTGGCAGGGGTCCCTATGGCTACACCTTC
>TRBJ2-3|TRBV7-3|-|TRBD2
CASSPGAGGTDTQYF
TGTGCCAGCAGCCCCGGGGCGGGAGGCACAGATACGCAGTATTTT
>TRBJ2-5|TRBV5-1|few|-
CASSLDGARGTQYF
TGCGCCAGCAGCTTGGACGGGGCAAGAGGGACCCAGTACTTC
>TRBJ1-3|TRBV6-2/TRBV6-3|-|TRBD1
CASSLFEQGAGNTIYF
TGTGCCAGCAGTCTCTTCGAACAGGGGGCTGGAAACACCATATATTTT
>TRBJ1-5|TRBV30|-|-
CAWSVSGDQPQHF
TGTGCCTGGAGTGTATCCGGAGATCAGCCCCAGCATTTT
>TRBJ2-1|TRBV24-1|-|-
CATSDSILTGRFSYNEQFF
TGTGCCACCAGTGATTCAATCCTGACAGGGAGGTTTTCCTACAATGAGCAGTTCTTC
>TRBJ2-1|TRBV4-2|-|TRBD1
CASSLIRGTGFNEQFF
TGTGCCAGCAGCCTTATTCGGGGGACAGGGTTCAATGAGCAGTTCTTC
>TRBJ2-1|TRBV7-3|many|-
CASSPRTLGNEQFF
TGTGCCAGCAGCCCACGTACCCTTGGGAATGAGCAGTTCTTC
>TRBJ2-5|TRBV9|few|TRBD2
CASKASGTETQYF
TGTGCCAGCAAGGCTAGCGGGACAGAGACCCAGTACTTC
>TRBJ2-2|TRBV20-1|-|TRBD2
CSAPRLAGNTGELFF
TGCAGTGCCCCCCGACTAGCGGGGAACACCGGGGAGCTGTTTTTT
>TRBJ1-2|TRBV24-1|few|-
CATSDSESGYYGYTF
TGTGCCACCAGTGATTCAGAATCAGGGTATTATGGCTACACCTTC
>TRBJ2-1|TRBV11-2|many|-
CASSLVVGSGYEQFF
TGTGCCAGCAGCTTAGTTGTCGGGAGCGGCTATGAGCAGTTCTTC
>TRBJ2-1|TRBV9|-|TRBD1
CASSVRDRAYNEQFF
TGTGCCAGCAGCGTCCGGGACAGGGCATACAATGAGCAGTTCTTC
>TRBJ2-1|TRBV2|few|TRBD1
CASSGNRDRGAAEQFF
TGTGCCAGCAGTGGTAACCGGGACAGGGGTGCCGCTGAGCAGTTCTTC
>TRBJ1-2|TRBV10-3|once|-
CAIKMDSLNYGYTF
TGTGCCATCAAGATGGACAGTCTTAACTATGGCTACACCTTC
>TRBJ2-7|TRBV12-3/TRBV12-4|few|-
CASRGSNKVYF
TGTGCCAGCAGAGGCTCCAACAAGGTCTACTTC
>TRBJ2-2|TRBV4-1|-|-
CASSQGGPRPTGELFF
TGCGCCAGCAGCCAAGGTGGGCCAAGGCCCACCGGGGAGCTGTTTTTT
>TRBJ1-5|TRBV12-3/TRBV12-4|many|TRBD1
CASSPQGGSNQPQHF
TGTGCCAGCAGTCCCCAGGGGGGTAGCAATCAGCCCCAGCATTTT
>TRBJ1-1|TRBV9|-|-
CASADRTNTEAFF
TGTGCCAGCGCCGACAGGACGAACACTGAAGCTTTCTTT
>TRBJ2-5|TRBV7-9|-|TRBD2
CASSPSLAGEETQYF
TGTGCCAGCAGCCCCTCCCTAGCGGGGGAAGAGACCCAGTACTTC
>TRBJ1-1|TRBV9|few|-
CASSKGGGGNTEAFF
TGTGCCAGCAGCAAGGGCGGGGGCGGAAACACTGAAGCTTTCTTT
>TRBJ2-3|TRBV7-9|many|TRBD1
CASSLGDRSTDTQYF
TGTGCCAGCAGCTTAGGGGACAGGTCCACAGATACGCAGTATTTT
>TRBJ2-7|TRBV19|few|TRBD1
CASRTRDSSYEQYF
TGTGCCAGTAGAACCCGGGACAGCTCCTACGAGCAGTACTTC
>TRBJ2-5|TRBV9|few|-
CASSVGDSKETQYF
TGTGCCAGCAGCGTAGGAGACAGCAAAGAGACCCAGTACTTC
>TRBJ1-1|TRBV7-8|many|-
CASSLSLAGGSEAFF
TGTGCCAGCAGCTTAAGTCTGGCGGGGGGGTCTGAAGCTTTCTTT
>TRBJ1-6|TRBV7-3|-|TRBD1
CPSSLTTGGSPLHF
TGTCCCAGCAGCTTAACGACAGGGGGTTCACCCCTCCACTTT
>TRBJ2-2|TRBV2|many|-
CATQGSYAGELFF
TGTGCCACCCAGGGGAGCTACGCCGGGGAGCTGTTTTTT
>TRBJ2-3|TRBV30|-|-
CAWSGVRSTDTQYF
TGTGCCTGGAGTGGGGTAAGGAGCACAGATACGCAGTATTTT
>TRBJ2-1|TRBV7-2|many|TRBD2
CASSLGSSGIPIDEQFF
TGTGCCAGCAGCTTAGGGTCTAGCGGGATCCCTATAGATGAGCAGTTCTTC
>TRBJ2-2|TRBV12-3/TRBV12-4|many|-
CASSLPTGELFF
TGTGCCAGCAGTTTGCCCACCGGGGAGCTGTTTTTT
>TRBJ2-2|TRBV7-9|many|TRBD2
CASSASGVPGELFF
TGTGCCAGCAGCGCGAGCGGGGTTCCCGGGGAGCTGTTTTTT
>TRBJ2-1|TRBV11-2|many|TRBD2
CASSPNLWGGEQFF
TGTGCCAGCAGCCCCAACCTCTGGGGAGGGGAGCAGTTCTTC
>TRBJ1-2|TRBV6-2/TRBV6-3|few|-
CAAGFNYGYTF
TGTGCCGCGGGGTTCAACTATGGCTACACCTTC